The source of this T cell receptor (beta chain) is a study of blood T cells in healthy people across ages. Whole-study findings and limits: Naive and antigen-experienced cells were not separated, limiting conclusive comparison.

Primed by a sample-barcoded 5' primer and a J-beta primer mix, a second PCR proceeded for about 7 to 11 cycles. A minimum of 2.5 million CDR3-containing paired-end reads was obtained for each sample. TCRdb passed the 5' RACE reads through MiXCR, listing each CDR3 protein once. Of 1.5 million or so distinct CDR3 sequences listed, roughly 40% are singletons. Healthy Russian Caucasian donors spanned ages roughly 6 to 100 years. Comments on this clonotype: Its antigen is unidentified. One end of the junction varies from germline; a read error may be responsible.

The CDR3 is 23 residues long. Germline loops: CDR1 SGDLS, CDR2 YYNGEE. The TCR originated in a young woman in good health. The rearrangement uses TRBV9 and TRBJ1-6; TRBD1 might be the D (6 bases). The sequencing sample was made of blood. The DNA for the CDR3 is TGTGTCAGCAGCGTAGCTACCGTCGAGGGGACAAACGGATCCGGCACTTATAATTCACCCCTCCACTTT. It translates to CVSSVATVEGTNGSGTYNSPLHF.